Following are 8 T cell receptor beta chains from one sample sequenced in a study of cytomegalovirus exposure and HLA in healthy donors. 60 Vbeta and 13 Jbeta primers were used in PCR. Sequencing used immunoSEQ multiplex PCR; TCRdb keeps in-frame clones, though not all of them. Of fewer than 250,000 clones listed, around 79% were seen once; the top ten hold approximately 1.5%. Sequences were obtained from PBMCs. The receptors were sampled from a woman between 18 and 29 years old in good health and CMV-seronegative.

V and J are TRBV5-1 and TRBJ1-6, with 8 bases identical to TRBD1. The V gene's germline CDR1 is SGHRS and CDR2 YFSETQ. The CDR3 spans 15 residues. Trimming removed 3 bases from V and 8 bases from J; junction bases left unmatched: 7. CDR3 sequence (DNA): TGCGCCAGCAGCTCCAGGGGGCTGGGTGATTCACCCCTCCACTTT. Residues: CASSSRGLGDSPLHF.

J is TRBJ1-2 and V is TRBV19; 7 bases fit TRBD1. The CDR3 has 16 amino acids. The germline CDR1 and CDR2 sequences are LNHDA and SQIVND (reference sequence). Trimming took 5 bases from V and 0 from J; bases not matched to a gene: 9. The DNA for the CDR3 is TGTGCCAGTAGTCTTCACGGGACAGAAACTAACTATGGCTACACCTTC. This codes for CASSLHGTETNYGYTF.

The chain uses TRBV27 and TRBJ2-1; TRBD2 matches at 7 bases. In germline, CDR1 is MNHEY, CDR2 SMNVEV (reference sequence). This CDR3 comprises 15 residues. Trimming cost V 6 bases and J 2 bases; bases outside gene matches: 7. CDR3 nucleotides: TGTGCCAGCAGCCCTGGGGGGGGAGCCTACAATGAGCAGTTCTTC. This codes for CASSPGGGAYNEQFF.

This chain connects TRBV6-1 to TRBJ2-1, with a tentative D call TRBD2 (5 bases). Looked up from germline, CDR1 is MNHNS and CDR2 is SASEGT. V was trimmed by 1 base and J by 7 bases, leaving 11 bases between them. This CDR3 spans 14 amino acids. This CDR3 reads CASSEDPRGNEQFF. CDR3 DNA sequence: TGTGCCAGCAGTGAAGACCCCCGAGGGAATGAGCAGTTCTTC.

This clone showed up just a few times. The gene calls are TRBV28 and TRBJ1-1, with 9 bases fitting TRBD1. Per germline, CDR1 MDHEN and CDR2 SYDVKM. V was pared by 1 base and J by 9 bases, with 9 bases of the junction left unmatched. This CDR3 has 15 residues. The chain's CDR3 is CASSLLDGDRAKAFF. CDR3 DNA: TGTGCCAGCAGTTTATTGGATGGGGACAGGGCAAAAGCTTTCTTT.

V usage is TRBV19 and J usage is TRBJ2-1; 8 bases agree with TRBD2. The CDR3 contains 14 residues. V was pared by 3 bases and J by 4 bases, with 2 bases of the junction left unmatched. Germline V CDR1 and CDR2: LNHDA, SQIVND (reference sequence). The CDR3 spells CASSIGGVYNEQFF. The CDR3 bases are TGTGCCAGTAGTATCGGGGGGGTGTACAATGAGCAGTTCTTC.

This clone appeared once. V gene TRBV27 combines with J gene TRBJ2-3; TRBD2 is a possible D gene (5 bases). Per the germline V gene, CDR1 is MNHEY and CDR2 is SMNVEV (reference sequence). The V and J ends lost 6 bases and 1 base respectively, with 11 bases between them. This CDR3 region has 14 residues. CDR3 loop: CASRGLGGTDTQYF. CDR3 coding DNA: TGTGCCAGCAGAGGACTTGGGGGCACAGATACGCAGTATTTT.

The J gene is TRBJ2-7, the V gene TRBV4-1; TRBD2 might be the D (5 bases). This CDR3 comprises 13 residues. The germline V and J ends were trimmed by 3 bases and 4 bases, with 10 bases remaining between them. The germline V gene encodes CDR1 MGHRA and CDR2 YSYEKL. CDR3 nucleotide sequence: TGCGCCAGCAGCCAGGGTGGACTTTACGAGCAGTACTTC. Translating gives CASSQGGLYEQYF.